This T cell receptor (beta chain) was profiled in a study of T cells in Graves' hyperthyroidism and ophthalmopathy. Study outcomes and limitations: Blood also held most thyroid clonotypes expanded beyond 0.001.

In the case of this clonotype: Its antigen remains unidentified.

Amplified regions were TCR beta CDR3 sequences from RNA transcripts. TCR CDR3 underwent first-round RT-PCR with the HTBI primer set. MiXCR was run by TCRdb on the multiplex PCR reads, yielding one entry per CDR3 protein. The sample yields approximately 590,000 distinct CDR3 sequences, approximately 15% seen once. CDR1 and CDR2 (germline): SNHLY, FYNNEI. The J segment lost 2 bases and the V segment lost 3 bases, leaving 9 bases of the junction unmatched. The CDR3 has 19 amino acids. Those with hyperthyroidism were 18 to 65 years old, newly diagnosed, and ill for under 2 months. Clinicians diagnosed patients from clinical symptoms, serum thyroxine and TRAb, thyroid ultrasound and orbital computed tomography.

The rearrangement links TRBV2 to TRBJ2-3, with 15 bases lining up with TRBD2. Sequenced: blood. The sequence came from a woman aged 30 to 39 with Graves' hyperthyroidism. Here the CDR3 DNA reads TGTGCCAGCAGTGAGCCGGGACTAGCGGGAGGAACCTTCACAGATACGCAGTATTTT. Translating it yields CASSEPGLAGGTFTDTQYF.